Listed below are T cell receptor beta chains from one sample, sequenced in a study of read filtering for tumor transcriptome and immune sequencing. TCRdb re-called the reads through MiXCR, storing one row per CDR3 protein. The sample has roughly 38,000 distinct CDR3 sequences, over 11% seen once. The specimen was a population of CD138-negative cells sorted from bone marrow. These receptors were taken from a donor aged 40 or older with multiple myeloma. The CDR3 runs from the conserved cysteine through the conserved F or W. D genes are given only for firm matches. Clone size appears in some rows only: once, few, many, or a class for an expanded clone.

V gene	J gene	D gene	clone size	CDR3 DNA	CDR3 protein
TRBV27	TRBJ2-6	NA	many	TGTGCCAGCAGTTTATCGTCAGGGGCCAACGTCCTGACTTTC	CASSLSSGANVLTF
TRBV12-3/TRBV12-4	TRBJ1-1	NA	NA	TGTGCCAGCAGTCTCGGGGTGAACACTGAAGCTTTCTTT	CASSLGVNTEAFF
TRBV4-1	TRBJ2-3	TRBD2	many	TGCGCCAGCAGCTTCGGACTAGCGGGAGGATCCCAAGATACGCAGTATTTT	CASSFGLAGGSQDTQYF
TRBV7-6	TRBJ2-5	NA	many	TGTGCCAGCAGCTTAACTCCAGGGAAAGAGACCCAGTACTTC	CASSLTPGKETQYF
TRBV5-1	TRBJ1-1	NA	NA	TGCGCCAGCAGACTAACACCAGGGTCCACTGTAGCTTTCTTT	CASRLTPGSTVAFF
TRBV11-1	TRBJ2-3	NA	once	TGTGCCAGCGGGACCGGGACCGCAGTGGGCACAGATACGCAGTATTTT	CASGTGTAVGTDTQYF
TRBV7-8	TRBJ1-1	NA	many	TGTGCCAGCAGCTTCTCCAGGGACACTGAAGCTTTCTTT	CASSFSRDTEAFF
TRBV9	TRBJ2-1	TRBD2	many	TGTGCCAGCAGCCCGAGGACTAGCGGGGTTAGAGATGAGCAGTTCTTC	CASSPRTSGVRDEQFF
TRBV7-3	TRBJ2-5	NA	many	TGTGCCAGCAGCTCCTGGGGGGAGTCGGAGACCCAGTACTTC	CASSSWGESETQYF
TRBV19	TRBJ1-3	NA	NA	TGTGCCACCAGGGACGTCGGAAACACCATATATTTT	CATRDVGNTIYF
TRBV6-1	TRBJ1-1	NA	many	TGTGCCAGCAGCGAAAAGCGGGGGAACACTGAAGTTTTCTTT	CASSEKRGNTEVFF